This T cell receptor beta chain originates from a study of cytomegalovirus exposure and HLA in healthy donors (dated by TCRdb to 2017 to 2019). In the study overall: According to an earlier analysis of around 600 of the donors, some 180 million T cells yielded roughly 100 million unique TCR beta sequences and 276 Gb of sequence data. Approximately 310 gigabases of sequencing data and tens of millions of unique TCR sequences were included in an early release covering several hundred HLA-typed donors. Of the roughly 400 genotyped donors, roughly 85% fell in the genetic ancestry cluster associated with self-reported Caucasian donors. The aim of the study was to test whether cataloging public T cell receptors could identify signatures of past pathogen exposure. The T cell repertoires of 700 or so subjects were profiled by immunosequencing and related to cytomegalovirus serostatus. Besides the first cohort of roughly 640 subjects, a separate validation cohort made up of 120 or so different subjects was used. The study combined high-throughput TCR immunosequencing, statistical association of individual TCRs with disease status, and machine learning to predict cytomegalovirus infection status. In a later analysis, previously published TCR beta repertoires from roughly 710 donors were re-analyzed and high-resolution HLA genotyping was added so that TCR occurrence patterns could be studied. In the later analysis, no new phenotypic data were used to find candidate immune exposures; instead, reliance was placed on TCR beta sequences and their occurrence across donors. In an earlier analysis of roughly 600 of the donors, high-throughput TCR beta sequencing was used to judge whether each TCR beta V gene segment behaved as functional or pseudogenic. Donor age, sex, ethnicity and CMV serostatus were compiled alongside the repertoire data. In a later genetic analysis, genome-wide SNP genotypes for about 55% of the roughly 670 donors were used, and that subset was treated as a discovery cohort. All discovery cohort repertoires had been generated using a single sequencing platform. Class I and class II HLA loci were covered by the typing at four-digit resolution. The number of donors typed differed by locus, with 629-630 for A, B, C, DRB1 and DQB1, around 560 for DQA1, 600 to 610 for DPA1, and 400 to 490 for DPB1. Several DR-DQ haplotypes were handled as single units for association and clustering, since linkage in the cohort was strong. Among a few hundred genotyped donors of the cohort, an average of 235,054 unique TCR beta nucleotide sequences were sequenced per donor, around 20% of them non-productive. Study-level results and caveats: In a later analysis, most CMV-associated TCR beta chains were found to appear HLA-restricted, with HLA associations seemingly driven largely by CMV exposure. CMV serostatus was the only immune exposure information available for the cohort. In a later genetic analysis, fewer N-insertions in productive TCRs were reported among donors in an Asian-associated ancestry cluster than the roughly 700-donor mean. A later genetic analysis associated a missense DCLRE1C variant with V-gene and J-gene trimming of TCR beta chains, and an independent cohort replicated the association. The sequencing pipeline was judged likely to have produced a cluster of highly shared sequence variants as a technical artifact. The authors suggested that the approach could potentially be extended to other disease states and immunological phenotypes. The study listed 150 to 200 TCR beta chains as associated with cytomegalovirus. A further reported finding was that TCR beta sequences accurately predicted the HLA-A and HLA-B alleles for most subjects in the first cohort. In an earlier analysis of fewer than 750 of the donors, most TCR beta V segments were observed in productive rearrangements about 90% or about 30% of the time, broadly matching IMGT annotations. Because counts were too low, seventeen rarely observed V segments, including chromosome 9 orphons, were left out of the earlier analysis of approximately 500 of the donors. While some public TCRs were present in many individuals, most TCR sequences turned up only very rarely across donors. Compared with equally common non-associated chains, HLA-associated TCR beta chains in a later analysis were more clonally expanded and had lower generation probabilities. According to a later analysis, TCR association rates differed among HLA loci, with DRB1 alleles showing the most associated TCRs and HLA-C alleles showing the fewest. Because HLA typing was missing for some donors at each locus, association tests included only the typed subset. Linkage disequilibrium might explain the correlated functional status among segregating V segments, but an unknown experimental factor could not be excluded. A later analysis reported that several top co-occurrence clusters appeared linked to parvovirus B19, influenza, CMV and Epstein-Barr virus. The classifier was reported to diagnose cytomegalovirus status with high specificity and sensitivity in both the original cohort and the validation cohort. Presence/absence analyses assumed roughly uniform sequencing depth across donors, an assumption that may not hold. Strong co-occurrence of HLA alleles, especially DR and DQ, made assigning TCR associations to individual alleles difficult. Because the 87-base-pair reads could not distinguish some IMGT-functional V segments, including TRBV6-2 and TRBV6-3, those segments were excluded. In this cohort, only TCR beta chains were sequenced, and detectable features were limited by the absence of alpha or paired-chain data. At a false discovery rate of 0.05, a later analysis linked around 15,000 TCR beta sequences to specific HLA alleles. A few of the identified cytomegalovirus-associated TCR beta chains were confirmed in vitro to be specific for cytomegalovirus antigens.

The cohort was made up of about 670 healthy bone marrow donors. All cohort members were sampled while nominally healthy, although unrecorded immune exposures were likely present. The donor was CMV seronegative and was included in the group of a few hundred seronegative cohort members. A peripheral blood sample was collected from each donor, and TCR beta sequencing was performed on peripheral blood mononuclear cells. Genomic DNA was extracted from the blood cell samples with the Qiagen DNeasy Blood Extraction Kit. The library was prepared using the immunoSEQ multiplex PCR assay. For the multiplex PCR, a mixture combining 60 forward primers for TCR Vbeta segments and 13 reverse primers for TCR Jbeta segments was used. Amplification of the CDR3 region of rearranged TCR beta genes was performed with a multiplex PCR assay on genomic DNA. The amplified TCR beta libraries were sequenced on the Illumina HiSeq System as 87-base-pair reads. In the source study's methods: Across the roughly 700 repertoires, a later analysis counted tens of millions of unique TCR beta chains, around 11 million of which were shared by at least two donors. Raw reads were error-corrected and collapsed into unique sequences by a nearest-neighbor algorithm in which closely related sequences were merged to remove PCR and sequencing errors. Alignment of CDR3 sequences to IMGT reference sequences was used to assign V, D and J gene segments. For a sequence to be retained, at least a six-nucleotide match to both a V gene segment and a J gene segment was required. A rearrangement was called productive if the CDR3 had no stop codons and remained in frame with V and J, and every other rearrangement was called non-productive. CDR3 was defined by IMGT convention, running from the second conserved V-encoded cysteine to the conserved J-encoded phenylalanine. Sequences without an unambiguous match to a single V gene segment were excluded from the earlier analysis of about 600 of the donors. An earlier analysis of fewer than 750 of the donors classified V segments as functional when productive rearrangements were above 56.7% and as segregating when the standard deviation between donors was above 5%. A statistical classification framework was built for diagnosing cytomegalovirus status from the catalog of TCR beta chain sequences. A later analysis assigned V and J genes by comparing TCR nucleotide sequences with IMGT/GENE-DB human TR gene sequences. The TCRdist pipeline was used in a later analysis to assign CDR3 sequences and most-parsimonious VDJ recombination scenarios. In a later analysis, each TCR beta chain was defined by its CDR3 amino acid sequence together with its V-gene family, and reads without a unique V-gene family were excluded. As a way to deal with suspected cross-contamination and a sequencing artifact, a later analysis dropped roughly 620 nucleotide sequences that were highly shared and had low generation probability. In a later analysis, a clonal expansion index for each public chain was calculated from normalized within-repertoire ranks of inferred template counts. Generation probabilities in a later analysis came from a VDJ recombination model fitted to out-of-frame rearrangements, and those results were checked against IGoR. Hypergeometric tests were used in a later analysis to score TCR-TCR, TCR-HLA and TCR-CMV co-occurrence, with a repertoire-size bias correction applied to the TCR pairs. In a later analysis, false discovery rates were estimated by permuting HLA or CMV assignments 20 times. In a later analysis, co-occurring TCRs were grouped using DBSCAN, with TCRdist sequence similarity added in when clustering inside HLA-allele-positive subsets. For co-occurrence clustering, repertoires with fewer than 30,000 or more than 120,000 public chains were excluded, along with about five repertoires with anomalous nucleotide sharing. Held by TCRdb, this immuneACCESS table contains in-frame sequences only and omits some clones. Under half of the omission traces to an unresolved V gene where checked; the cause of the rest is unknown. V and J calls and clone size are copied from that table; D and trimming were computed from the DNA. Here the sample has 90,000 to 95,000 clones; roughly four fifths occur a single time. The ten largest clonotypes hold around 0.63% of the sample.

V is pruned by 4 bases and J by 7 bases, leaving 7 bases of the junction without a gene match. The CDR3, cysteine through phenylalanine, is 15 amino acids long. Here the CDR3 DNA is all that survives: 45 bases in frame from base 1. The germline V gene (reference sequence) sets CDR1 to SEHNR and CDR2 to FQNEAQ. Notes on this clone: Its antigen is currently not known. Base quality data are lacking; no much larger clone is found one base away.

This chain joins TRBV7-9 to TRBJ1-6, and TRBD1 aligns with 7 junction nucleotides. This TCR derives from a man between 25 and 39 years old in good health and CMV-seronegative. The sequencing sample was made of PBMCs. The DNA is TGTGCCAGCAGCTCCCCACAGGGGAGAAATTCACCCCTCCACTTT. Its translation reads: CASSSPQGRNSPLHF.